This TCR beta chain was obtained from a study of blood T cell repertoires in COVID-19. Study information: Donors in the United States, Italy and Spain gave samples during acute or convalescent COVID-19.

In its sample, this clone was seen once. The CDR3 totals 14 residues. Germline V gene lookup returns CDR1 SQVTM and CDR2 ANQGSEA. The ends lost 7 bases at V and 3 bases at J; junction bases unmatched: 11. Sequenced by immunoSEQ multiplex PCR; TCRdb stores in-frame clones only, minus some. The data contain about 64,000 clones, approximately 91% of them singletons. This TCR derives from a human donor in a cohort sampled during active COVID-19. The gene calls are TRBV29-1 and TRBJ2-7; TRBD1 aligns across 8 bases. Sequences were obtained from peripheral blood. CDR3 nucleotide sequence: TGCAGCGCCTCCGGGACAGGAGCCTACTACGAGCAGTACTTC. This codes for CSASGTGAYYEQYF.